A single sample is the source of the 22 T cell receptor beta chains below, sequenced in a study of T cells in Graves' hyperthyroidism and ophthalmopathy. The source material, RNA transcripts, was used to amplify TCR beta CDR3 regions. Primed by the HTBI set, a first-round RT-PCR was run on the TCR CDR3. From the multiplex PCR reads, TCRdb called clonotypes with MiXCR, one entry per CDR3 protein. This sample carries 250,000 or so distinct CDR3 sequences, roughly 15% of them seen once, and the ten largest clones take 10% to 15%. What was sequenced was blood. The receptors derive from a woman aged 35 to 49 with Graves' hyperthyroidism that later progressed to Graves' ophthalmopathy.

This clonotype showed up many times. This chain connects TRBV20-1 to TRBJ1-1; TRBD1 might be the D (6 bases). Looked up from germline, CDR1 is DFQATT and CDR2 is SNEGSKA (reference sequence). The CDR3 is 13 amino acids. Trimming took off 7 bases at V and 4 bases at J, with 16 bases between the two ends. As DNA, the CDR3 is TGCAGTGTCCTCACAGGGAAGGGCACTGAAGCTTTCTTT. Translating it yields CSVLTGKGTEAFF.

This clonotype has ten or more counts. This chain uses TRBV20-1 with TRBJ2-5; D is unresolved. The CDR3 sequence is 12 residues long. CDR1 and CDR2 (germline): DFQATT, SNEGSKA (reference sequence). The V and J ends lost 6 bases and 2 bases respectively, with 10 bases between them. In DNA form, the CDR3 reads TGCAGTGCCCAGTTGATTCAAGAGACCCAGTACTTC. Its protein is CSAQLIQETQYF.

This clonotype was detected many times. This sequence joins TRBV12-3 or TRBV12-4 and TRBJ1-1, with 7 bases matching TRBD1. CDR3 length: 13 amino acids. V gave up 1 base and J gave up 7 bases; unmatched junction bases: 3. CDR3 bases: TGTGCCAGCAGTTTAGGACAGGGACTTGAAGCTTTCTTT. Translated: CASSLGQGLEAFF.

The gene calls are TRBV20-1 and TRBJ2-7; TRBD2 matches at 9 bases. V lost 3 bases to trimming and J lost 0 bases; unmatched junction nucleotides: 15. This CDR3 contains 18 residues. Germline loops: CDR1 DFQATT, CDR2 SNEGSKA (reference sequence). CDR3 region: CSARSSGKGLLSSYEQYF. DNA of the CDR3: TGCAGTGCTAGGTCTAGCGGGAAAGGACTACTAAGCTCCTACGAGCAGTACTTC.

This clonotype showed up many times. V gene TRBV18 combines with J gene TRBJ2-1; 8 bases line up with TRBD2. This CDR3 spans 14 amino acids. From germline, CDR1 is KGHSH and CDR2 LQKENI. V lost 2 bases, J lost 14 bases, and 11 bases stayed unmatched. CDR3 coding DNA: TGTGCCAGCTCACCAATCCTCCGGGAGGGCCGAAAGTTCTTC. As protein: CASSPILREGRKFF.

This clonotype has only a few counts. One end of the junction is discordant with germline, which a read error may explain. V is TRBV20-1 and J is TRBJ2-1; 7 bases agree with TRBD2. CDR3 size: 13 residues. CDR1 is DFQATT and CDR2 is SNEGSKA in the germline V gene (reference sequence). The DNA for the CDR3 is TGCAGTACTAGAGAACTAGCGTGCAATGAGCAGTTCTTC. Its translation: CSTRELACNEQFF.

This clonotype was seen more than once but under ten times. A much larger clonotype is one base distant, so this may be a read error. J is TRBJ2-7 and V is TRBV18; 7 nucleotides agree with TRBD1. This CDR3 has 13 residues. Looked up from germline, CDR1 is KGHSH and CDR2 is LQKENI. In DNA, the CDR3 is TGTGCCAGCTCACCAAAGGGACAGTACGAGCGGTACTTC. Encoded protein: CASSPKGQYERYF.

The chain is built from TRBV5-1 and TRBJ1-6, with D possibly TRBD1 on 6 matching bases. Germline-derived CDR1 and CDR2 are SGHRS and YFSETQ. The CDR3 spans 15 residues. Trimming left V 4 bases short and J 7 bases short, with 15 bases between. The CDR3 DNA is TGCGCCAGCAGCCCGGAGGACAGTTGGAATTCACCCCTCCACTTT. Translation: CASSPEDSWNSPLHF.

On this clonotype: Possible read error: a much larger clone is one base away. The rearrangement uses TRBV12-3 or TRBV12-4 and TRBJ1-1; TRBD1 might be the D (5 bases). The CDR3 is 13 amino acids. Here the CDR3 reads CVSSFGGYTEAFF. The DNA of the CDR3 is TGTGTCAGCAGTTTTGGGGGATATACTGAAGCTTTCTTT.

J is TRBJ2-7 and V is TRBV30, with D uncertain. The CDR3 contains 14 residues. Germline V CDR1 and CDR2: GTSNPN, SVGIG (reference sequence). Deletions cut 1 base from V and 6 bases from J, with 16 bases between. The CDR3 here is CAWSAWSSRSEQYF. The DNA for the CDR3 is TGTGCCTGGAGTGCGTGGAGCAGCCGGTCCGAGCAGTACTTC.

This clonotype was observed many times. J is TRBJ2-7 and V is TRBV5-6; D may be TRBD2 (6 bases). CDR1 and CDR2 (germline): SGHDT, YYEEEE. CDR3 length: 14 residues. V lost 3 bases and J lost 3, with 13 bases in between. The CDR3 is CASSSGTEDYEQYF. Written as DNA, the CDR3 is TGTGCCAGCAGCTCGGGGACTGAAGACTACGAGCAGTACTTC.

This clonotype showed up many times. V usage is TRBV28 and J usage is TRBJ1-2, with a possible D match to TRBD1 (6 bases). Germline CDR1 and CDR2: MDHEN and SYDVKM. The CDR3 is 13 amino acids. Trimming pared 6 bases from V and 9 bases from J, leaving 17 bases between. In DNA form, the CDR3 reads TGTGCCAGCAGAAGAAACACAGGGTCGAGCTACACCTTC. This codes for CASRRNTGSSYTF.

This clonotype was recorded many times. This sequence joins TRBV2 and TRBJ2-1, with 14 bases lining up with TRBD2. In germline, CDR1 is SNHLY, CDR2 FYNNEI. V lost 5 bases and J lost 4; bases outside the gene matches: 16. CDR3 length equals 20 residues. CDR3 residues: CASSHNPSGTSGGGYNEQFF. The CDR3 DNA reads as TGTGCCAGCAGTCATAACCCCTCCGGGACTAGCGGGGGAGGTTACAATGAGCAGTTCTTC.

This clonotype was recorded at least ten times. The chain links TRBV6-1 to TRBJ2-1, with 9 bases aligning to TRBD2. V lost 5 bases and J lost 2; bases outside the gene matches: 4. The germline V gene encodes CDR1 MNHNS and CDR2 SASEGT. The CDR3 contains 15 residues. CDR3 loop: CASSSAGGPYNEQFF. The CDR3 region has the DNA TGTGCCAGCAGTTCAGCGGGAGGCCCCTACAATGAGCAGTTCTTC.

V and J are TRBV2 and TRBJ1-1; TRBD1 agrees at 8 bases. The ends lost 0 bases at V and 3 bases at J; junction bases unmatched: 9. Per the germline V gene, CDR1 is SNHLY and CDR2 is FYNNEI. There are 17 residues in the CDR3. The CDR3 region is CASSEALAGGDDTEAFF. The DNA for the CDR3 is TGTGCCAGCAGTGAAGCGCTGGCAGGGGGCGATGACACTGAAGCTTTCTTT.

This clonotype was observed many times. The chain links TRBV6-1 to TRBJ1-5; no clear D. Germline V gene sequence: CDR1 MNHNS, CDR2 SASEGT. Trimming cost V 0 bases and J 5 bases, with 11 bases left between them. The CDR3 is made up of 15 amino acids. CDR3 protein: CASSEASGGHQPQHF. DNA for the CDR3: TGTGCCAGCAGTGAAGCTAGCGGTGGTCATCAGCCCCAGCATTTT.

The chain combines TRBV20-1 with TRBJ2-7, with D possibly being TRBD1 or TRBD2 (5 bases each). Germline V gene sequence: CDR1 DFQATT, CDR2 SNEGSKA (reference sequence). V was shortened by 6 bases and J by 2 bases, with 17 bases between the two germline ends. The CDR3 extends over 14 amino acids. CDR3 residues: CSAKNRDGAYEQYF. CDR3 nucleotides: TGCAGTGCCAAAAACCGGGACGGGGCCTACGAGCAGTACTTC.

Here the CDR3 DNA reads TGCAGTGCTAGTGCTATACTTCAGGACACTGAAGCTTTCTTT. Translating it yields CSASAILQDTEAFF. The chain links TRBV20-1 to TRBJ1-1, with unresolved D. The V end was cut by 3 bases, the J end by 3 bases, with 14 bases between. The CDR3 is 14 residues long. Germline CDR1 and CDR2: DFQATT and SNEGSKA (reference sequence).

The V gene is TRBV5-4, the J gene TRBJ2-2; TRBD1 matches 7 bases. The CDR3 totals 16 residues. The junction had 3 bases not matched to a gene; V was cut back by 1 base and J by 0 bases. Germline V gene data show CDR1 as SGHNT and CDR2 as YYREEE (reference sequence). The CDR3 region is CASSLPGTANTGELFF. Written as DNA, the CDR3 is TGTGCCAGCAGCTTGCCCGGGACAGCGAACACCGGGGAGCTGTTTTTT.

This clonotype was counted many times. J is TRBJ2-1 and V is TRBV7-9, with 12 bases fitting TRBD1. Trimming at V came to 1 base and at J to 4 bases, leaving 11 bases not matched to a gene. The CDR3 totals 19 residues. Germline V gene data show CDR1 as SEHNR and CDR2 as FQNEAQ (reference sequence). CDR3 nucleotides: TGTGCCAGCAGCTTAGGTGCGTGGTCGGGACAGGGGGCTTACAATGAGCAGTTCTTC. Translation gives CASSLGAWSGQGAYNEQFF.

This clonotype occurred many times. This chain joins TRBV11-2 and TRBJ2-2, with 8 bases lining up with TRBD1. V lost 2 bases to trimming and J lost 5 bases; unmatched junction nucleotides: 4. Germline V gene lookup returns CDR1 SGHAT and CDR2 FQNNGV. CDR3 length equals 15 residues. The CDR3, as DNA: TGTGCCAGCAGCTTACAGGGGGCAGATACCGGGGAGCTGTTTTTT. Amino acid sequence: CASSLQGADTGELFF. Full variable domain (missing parts from reference TRBV11-2 and TRBJ2-2): EAGVAQSPRYKIIEKRQSVAFWCNPISGHATLYWYQQILGQGPKLLIQFQNNGVVDDSQLPKDRFSAERLKGVDSTLKIQPAKLEDSAVYLCASSLQGADTGELFFGEGSRLTVL.

This clonotype came up many times. The V and J genes are TRBV20-1 and TRBJ2-3, with a tentative D call TRBD2 (6 bases). CDR3 length: 14 residues. The V end was cut by 5 bases, the J end by 0 bases, with 12 bases between. Germline V gene lookup returns CDR1 DFQATT and CDR2 SNEGSKA (reference sequence). DNA for the CDR3: TGCAGTGCTCGAAGCGGGCCCAGCACAGATACGCAGTATTTT. This sequence encodes CSARSGPSTDTQYF.